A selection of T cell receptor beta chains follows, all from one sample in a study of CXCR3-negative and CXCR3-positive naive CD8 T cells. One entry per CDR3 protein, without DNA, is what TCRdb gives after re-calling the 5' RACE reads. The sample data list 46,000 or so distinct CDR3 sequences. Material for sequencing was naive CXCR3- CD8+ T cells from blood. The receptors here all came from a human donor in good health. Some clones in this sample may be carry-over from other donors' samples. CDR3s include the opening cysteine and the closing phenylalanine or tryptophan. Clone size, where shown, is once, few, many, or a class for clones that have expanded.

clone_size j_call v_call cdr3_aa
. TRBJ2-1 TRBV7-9 CASSSHSGSSYNEQFF
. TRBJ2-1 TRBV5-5 CASSLGISGYNEQFF
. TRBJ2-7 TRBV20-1 CSASGGRDYEQYF
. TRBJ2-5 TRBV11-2 CASSLPPNGTSGEETQYF
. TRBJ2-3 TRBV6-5 CASNDGGPEDTQYF
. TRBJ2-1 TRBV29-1 CSVDSDGFNEQFF
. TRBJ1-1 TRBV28 CASSSAGGSDTEAFF
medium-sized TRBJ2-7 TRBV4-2 CASSQDVLAGGPGEQYF
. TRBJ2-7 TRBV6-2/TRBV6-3 CASSFLGPEEYEQYF
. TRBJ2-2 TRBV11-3 CASSFSGVTGELFF
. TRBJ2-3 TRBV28 CASSYGLYTDTQYF
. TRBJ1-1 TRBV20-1 CSASPTGVVSEAFF
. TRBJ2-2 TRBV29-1 CSVDEVGSGELFF
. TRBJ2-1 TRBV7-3 CASSFLTADEQFF
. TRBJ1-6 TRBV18 CASSAGTGENSPLHF